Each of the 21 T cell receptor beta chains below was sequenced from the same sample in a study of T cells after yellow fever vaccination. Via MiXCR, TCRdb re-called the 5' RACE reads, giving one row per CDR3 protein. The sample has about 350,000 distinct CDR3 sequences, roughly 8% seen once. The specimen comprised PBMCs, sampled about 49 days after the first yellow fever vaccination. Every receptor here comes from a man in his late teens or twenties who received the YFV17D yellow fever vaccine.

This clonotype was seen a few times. CDR3 in DNA: TGTGCCAGCGCAATTCTTACAGGGTTCGGTAATGAAAAACTGTTTTTT. Translated, it gives CASAILTGFGNEKLFF. The gene calls are TRBV12-3 or TRBV12-4 and TRBJ1-4; possible D gene TRBD1, 6 bases. V was clipped by 8 bases and J by 4 bases, with 20 bases between them. The CDR3 covers 16 residues.

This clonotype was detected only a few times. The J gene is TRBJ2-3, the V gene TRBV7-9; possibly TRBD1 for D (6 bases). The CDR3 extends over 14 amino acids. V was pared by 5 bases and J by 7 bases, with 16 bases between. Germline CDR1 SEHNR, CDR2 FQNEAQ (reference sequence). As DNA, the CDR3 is TGTGCCAGCAGCCTGGTGGCAGGGGTCAATACGCAGTATTTT. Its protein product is CASSLVAGVNTQYF.

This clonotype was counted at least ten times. CDR3 region: CASSQDWLLGSGANVLTF. The DNA of the CDR3 is TGCGCCAGCAGCCAAGATTGGTTGCTGGGCTCTGGGGCCAACGTCCTGACTTTC. V is TRBV4-3 and J is TRBJ2-6, with D uncertain. Trimming pared 0 bases from V and 0 bases from J, leaving 12 bases between. This CDR3 has 18 residues. Germline V gene data show CDR1 as LGHNA and CDR2 as YSLEER.

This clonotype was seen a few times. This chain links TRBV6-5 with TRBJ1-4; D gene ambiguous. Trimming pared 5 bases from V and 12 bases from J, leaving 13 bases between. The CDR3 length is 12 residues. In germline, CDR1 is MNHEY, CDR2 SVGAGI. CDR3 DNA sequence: TGTGCCAGCAGTACAGCGGCGAGGGAACTGTTTTTT. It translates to CASSTAARELFF.

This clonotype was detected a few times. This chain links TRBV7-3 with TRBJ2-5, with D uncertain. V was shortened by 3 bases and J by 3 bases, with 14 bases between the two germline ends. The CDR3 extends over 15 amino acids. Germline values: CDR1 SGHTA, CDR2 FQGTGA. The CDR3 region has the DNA TGTGCCAGCAGCTTGGGGTGGCAGGAGAAAGAGACCCAGTACTTC. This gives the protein CASSLGWQEKETQYF.

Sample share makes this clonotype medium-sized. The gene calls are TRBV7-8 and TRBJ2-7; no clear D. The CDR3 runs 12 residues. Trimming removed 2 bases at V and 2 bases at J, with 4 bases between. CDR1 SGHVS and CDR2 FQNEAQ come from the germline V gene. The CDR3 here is CASSLPPYEQYF. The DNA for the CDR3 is TGTGCCAGCAGCTTACCACCCTACGAGCAGTACTTC.

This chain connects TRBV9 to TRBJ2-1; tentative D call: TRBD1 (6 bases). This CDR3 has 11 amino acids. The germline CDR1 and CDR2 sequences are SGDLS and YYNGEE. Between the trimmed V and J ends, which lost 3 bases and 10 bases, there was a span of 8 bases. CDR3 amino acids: CASSADREQFF. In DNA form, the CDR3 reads TGTGCCAGCAGCGCTGACAGGGAGCAGTTCTTC. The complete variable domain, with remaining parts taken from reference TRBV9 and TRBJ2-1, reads DSGVTQTPKHLITATGQRVTLRCSPRSGDLSVYWYQQSLDQGLQFLIQYYNGEERAKGNILERFSAQQFPDLHSELNLSSLELGDSALYFCASSADREQFFGPGTRLTVL.

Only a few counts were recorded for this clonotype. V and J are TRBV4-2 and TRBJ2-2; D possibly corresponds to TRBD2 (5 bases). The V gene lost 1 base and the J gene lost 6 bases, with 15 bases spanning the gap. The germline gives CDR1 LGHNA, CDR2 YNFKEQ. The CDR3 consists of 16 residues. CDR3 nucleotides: TGTGCCAGCAGCCAAGGAAAATCTAGCCGGGCCGGGGAGCTGTTTTTT. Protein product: CASSQGKSSRAGELFF.

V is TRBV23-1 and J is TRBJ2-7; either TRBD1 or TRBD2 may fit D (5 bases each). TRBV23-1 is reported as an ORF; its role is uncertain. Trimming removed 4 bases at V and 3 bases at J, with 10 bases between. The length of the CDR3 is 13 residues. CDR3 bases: TGCGCCAGCAGTCCCGGGGCATACTACGAGCAGTACTTC. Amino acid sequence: CASSPGAYYEQYF.

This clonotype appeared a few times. The CDR3, as DNA: TGTGCCAGCAGTTCGATGGGACAGGGGTACAAGCCCCAGCATTTT. Protein product: CASSSMGQGYKPQHF. This sequence joins TRBV12-3 or TRBV12-4 and TRBJ1-5; 10 nucleotides line up with TRBD1. V was pared by 4 bases and J by 8 bases, with 8 bases of the junction left unmatched. CDR3 length: 15 residues.

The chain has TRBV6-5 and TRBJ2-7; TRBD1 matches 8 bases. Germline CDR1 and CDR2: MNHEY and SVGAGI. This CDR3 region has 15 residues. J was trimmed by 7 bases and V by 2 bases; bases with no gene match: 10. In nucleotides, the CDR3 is TGTGCCAGCAGTTACGTAAGGACAGGGTCTTCTGAGCAGTACTTC. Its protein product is CASSYVRTGSSEQYF.

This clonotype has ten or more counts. For the CDR3, the DNA is TGTGCCAGCAGCCCCCAGAGGGAAGAGCAGTTCTTC. Residues: CASSPQREEQFF. This chain joins TRBV11-2 and TRBJ2-1; a possible D gene is TRBD2 (5 bases). The germline V and J ends were trimmed by 5 bases and 10 bases, with 12 bases remaining between them. The CDR3 contains 12 residues. Per germline, CDR1 SGHAT and CDR2 FQNNGV.

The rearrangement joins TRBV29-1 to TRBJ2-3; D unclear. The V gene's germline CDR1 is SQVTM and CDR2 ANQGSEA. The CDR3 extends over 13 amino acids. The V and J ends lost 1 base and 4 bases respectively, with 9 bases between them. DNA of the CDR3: TGCAGCGTTGAAGGTCGGGCCGCAGATACGCAGTATTTT. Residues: CSVEGRAADTQYF.

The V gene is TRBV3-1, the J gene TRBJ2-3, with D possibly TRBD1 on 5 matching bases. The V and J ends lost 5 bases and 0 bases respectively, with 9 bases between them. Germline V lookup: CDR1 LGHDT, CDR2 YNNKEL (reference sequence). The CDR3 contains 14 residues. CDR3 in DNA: TGTGCCAGCAGCGCGACAGCTAGCACAGATACGCAGTATTTT. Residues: CASSATASTDTQYF.

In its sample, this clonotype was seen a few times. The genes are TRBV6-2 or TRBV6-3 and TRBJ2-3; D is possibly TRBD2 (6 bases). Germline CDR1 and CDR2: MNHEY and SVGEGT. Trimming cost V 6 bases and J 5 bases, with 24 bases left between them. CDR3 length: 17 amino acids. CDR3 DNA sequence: TGTGCCAGCAGACAAAGTTGGGACTCCCCCGCTCAAGATACGCAGTATTTT. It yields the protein CASRQSWDSPAQDTQYF.

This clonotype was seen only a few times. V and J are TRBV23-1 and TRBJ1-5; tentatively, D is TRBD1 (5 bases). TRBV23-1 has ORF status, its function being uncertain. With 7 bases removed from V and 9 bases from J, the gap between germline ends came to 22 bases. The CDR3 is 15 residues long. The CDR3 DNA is TGCGCCAGCACGGGGGTGGGCCCAAGCGAGGGGCCCCAGCATTTT. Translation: CASTGVGPSEGPQHF.

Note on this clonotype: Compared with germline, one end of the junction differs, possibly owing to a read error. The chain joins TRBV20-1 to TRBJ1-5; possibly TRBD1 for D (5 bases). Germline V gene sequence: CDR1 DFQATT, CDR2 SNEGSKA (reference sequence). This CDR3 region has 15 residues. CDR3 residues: CSAPTDPYSNEPQHF. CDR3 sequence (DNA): TGCAGTGCTCCGACAGACCCTTATAGCAATGAGCCCCAGCATTTT.

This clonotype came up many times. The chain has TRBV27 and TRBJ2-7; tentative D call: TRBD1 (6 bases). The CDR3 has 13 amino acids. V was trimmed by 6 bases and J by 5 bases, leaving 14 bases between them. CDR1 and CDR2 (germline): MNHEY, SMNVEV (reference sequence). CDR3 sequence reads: CASRGAANHEQYF. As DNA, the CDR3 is TGTGCCAGCAGGGGGGCAGCCAACCACGAGCAGTACTTC.

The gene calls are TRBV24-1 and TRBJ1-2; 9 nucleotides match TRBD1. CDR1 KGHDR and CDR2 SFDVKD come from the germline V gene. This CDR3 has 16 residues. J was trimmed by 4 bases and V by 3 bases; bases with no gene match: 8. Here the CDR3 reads CATSDSTGGKGYGYTF. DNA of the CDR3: TGTGCCACCAGTGATAGCACAGGGGGCAAGGGCTATGGCTACACCTTC.

The CDR3, as DNA: TGTGCCAGCAGCATCCACGGGGGCGGAGGCCAGCCCCAGCATTTT. This gives the protein CASSIHGGGGQPQHF. This chain joins TRBV7-2 and TRBJ1-5, with a possible D match to TRBD1 (6 bases). Germline lookup yields CDR1 SGHTA and CDR2 FQGNSA. V was pared by 5 bases and J by 7 bases, with 18 bases between. The CDR3 spans 15 residues.

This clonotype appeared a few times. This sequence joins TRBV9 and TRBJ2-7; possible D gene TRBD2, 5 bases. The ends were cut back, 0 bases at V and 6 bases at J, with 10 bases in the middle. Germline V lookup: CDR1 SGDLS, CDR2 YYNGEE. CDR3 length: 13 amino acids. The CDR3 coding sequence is TGTGCCAGCAGCGTAGAACTAGTTGGCGAGCAGTACTTC. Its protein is CASSVELVGEQYF.